The entry that follows covers one T cell receptor (beta chain) sequence. This table comes from immunoSEQ multiplex PCR, and its TCRdb copy is limited to in-frame clones, with some not included. The profile shows more than 85,000 clones, approximately 72% of them singletons. Germline CDR1 is SGHTA and CDR2 is FQGNSA. The length of the CDR3 is 14 residues. With 3 bases removed from V and 2 bases from J, the gap between germline ends came to 10 bases. This entry is derived from a study of blood T cell repertoires in COVID-19. The chain couples TRBV7-2 to TRBJ2-5; TRBD1 might be the D (7 bases). Sequencing used peripheral blood. The sequence was collected from a woman in her 70s with acute or convalescent COVID-19. CDR3 DNA sequence: TGTGCCAGCAGCTTCCAGGGGGGACAAGAGACCCAGTACTTC. Its translation is CASSFQGGQETQYF.